This TCR beta chain was captured in a study of shared clonotypes between healthy human individuals. Germline V gives CDR1 SGHRS, CDR2 YFSETQ. CDR3 length equals 12 residues. Trimming pared 4 bases from V and 9 bases from J, leaving 11 bases between. To note about this clone: Its antigen is as yet unknown.

Study-level results: Relative to memory subsets, naive subsets generally showed larger estimated richness.

Naivety among CD8 cells was defined by CD45RO negativity and positive CCR7 selection, thereby excluding terminally differentiated effector memory CD45RA+ cells. TCRdb's table, derived via immunoSEQ multiplex PCR, lists solely in-frame clones and lacks some. The sample gives nearly 2 million clones, about 94% of which show up once; around 1.2% is in the top ten. Sequencing input: naive CD8+ T cells sorted from blood. The rearrangement links TRBV5-1 to TRBJ2-1; D is unresolved. The receptor comes from a man aged 18 to 30 in good health. CDR3 nucleotides: TGCGCCAGCAGCCCGATTGGCAGTGAGCAGTTCTTC. Protein: CASSPIGSEQFF.